The 10 T cell receptor beta chains given below trace back to one sample, sequenced in a study of cytomegalovirus exposure and HLA in healthy donors. PCR used 60 Vbeta primers and 13 Jbeta primers. Assay used: immunoSEQ multiplex PCR; TCRdb lists only in-frame clones, some missing. Of roughly 49,000 clones listed, roughly 76% are singletons. The sequenced sample consisted of PBMCs. The receptors here all came from a woman aged 40 to 50 in good health and CMV-seropositive.

The chain links TRBV6-4 to TRBJ1-1, with a tentative D call TRBD1 (5 bases). Trimming left V 5 bases short and J 4 bases short, with 14 bases between. Germline CDR1 MRHNA, CDR2 SNTAGT. This CDR3 is 14 amino acids long. The CDR3 DNA sequence: TGTGCCAGCAGTCCGCAGGGCTCTAGCACTGAAGCTTTCTTT. Protein sequence: CASSPQGSSTEAFF.

This rearrangement joins TRBV7-2 to TRBJ2-7; TRBD2 matches 7 bases. The CDR3 is 16 amino acids. Germline trimming cut 2 bases from V and 1 base from J; bases unmatched to any gene: 8. Germline V gives CDR1 SGHTA, CDR2 FQGNSA. DNA of the CDR3: TGTGCCAGCAGCTTACTGACTAGCTTCACGTCCTACGAGCAGTACTTC. Its protein product is CASSLLTSFTSYEQYF.

This clone occurred a few times. J is TRBJ2-7 and V is TRBV5-4, with D possibly TRBD1 on 7 matching bases. This CDR3 has 11 amino acids. Trimming left V 10 bases short and J 2 bases short, with 10 bases between. Germline V gene lookup returns CDR1 SGHNT and CDR2 YYREEE (reference sequence). DNA for the CDR3: TGTGCCCCAGGGGGGACCTACGAGCAGTACTTC. It encodes CAPGGTYEQYF. The whole variable domain, remainder taken from reference TRBV5-4 and TRBJ2-7, is ETGVTQSPTHLIKTRGQQVTLRCSSQSGHNTVSWYQQALGQGPQFIFQYYREEENGRGNFPPRFSGLQFPNYSSELNVNALELDDSALYLCAPGGTYEQYFGPGTRLTVT.

CDR3 sequence reads: CASSVDHRGTEAFF. CDR3 sequence (DNA): TGTGCCAGCAGCGTAGATCACAGGGGGACTGAAGCTTTCTTT. The V gene is TRBV9, the J gene TRBJ1-1, with 8 bases lining up with TRBD1. Losses at the gene ends were 0 bases for V and 5 bases for J; bases not matched to a gene: 3. The CDR3 runs to 14 residues. Germline V gives CDR1 SGDLS, CDR2 YYNGEE.

The V call is TRBV10-2, the J call TRBJ1-6, with 11 bases lining up with TRBD1. There are 16 residues in the CDR3. The J segment lost 7 bases and the V segment lost 1 base, leaving 3 bases of the junction unmatched. CDR1 and CDR2 (germline): WSHSY, SAAADI. The CDR3 region is CASSEWDRGLNSPLHF. CDR3 nucleotides: TGCGCCAGCAGTGAGTGGGACAGGGGGTTGAATTCACCCCTCCACTTT.

This clone was recorded a few times. CDR3 residues: CASSSSGQGDGYTF. CDR3 DNA sequence: TGTGCCAGTAGTTCATCGGGACAGGGGGACGGCTACACCTTC. The V gene is TRBV19, the J gene TRBJ1-2, with 11 bases lining up with TRBD1. V lost 5 bases to trimming and J lost 8 bases; unmatched junction nucleotides: 7. This CDR3 has 14 residues. Germline V CDR1 and CDR2: LNHDA, SQIVND (reference sequence).

This chain links TRBV28 with TRBJ2-3; a possible D gene is TRBD1 (5 bases). The germline gives CDR1 MDHEN, CDR2 SYDVKM. The length of the CDR3 is 14 residues. V lost 2 bases to trimming and J lost 2 bases, with 8 bases between them. The CDR3 region is CASSLRQYTDTQYF. DNA for the CDR3: TGTGCCAGCAGTTTAAGACAGTACACAGATACGCAGTATTTT.

CDR3 sequence reads: CASSLTSGEHNEQFF. For the CDR3, the DNA is TGTGCCAGTAGCCTAACTAGCGGGGAACACAATGAGCAGTTCTTC. The rearrangement links TRBV19 to TRBJ2-1, with 10 positions matching TRBD2. Germline V gene sequence: CDR1 LNHDA, CDR2 SQIVND (reference sequence). The CDR3 is 15 amino acids. The trim removed 6 bases at V and 5 bases at J, leaving 7 bases unmatched.

The rearrangement joins TRBV7-9 to TRBJ2-7; no clear D gene. Germline CDR1 is SEHNR and CDR2 is FQNEAQ (reference sequence). There are 13 residues in the CDR3. Trimming shortened V by 8 bases and J by 3 bases, and 14 bases separated the two germline ends. The CDR3 loop reads CASGYSPDYEQYF. CDR3 bases: TGTGCCAGCGGCTACAGCCCCGACTACGAGCAGTACTTC.

The chain links TRBV5-4 to TRBJ1-2; no reliable D call. The CDR3 contains 13 residues. Germline-derived CDR1 and CDR2 are SGHNT and YYREEE (reference sequence). V was cut by 0 bases and J by 10 bases, with 13 bases left in between. In DNA form, the CDR3 reads TGTGCCAGCAGCTTGGGGCGCGAGGACTTCTACACCTTC. It codes for CASSLGREDFYTF. The variable domain in full, completed from reference TRBV5-4 and TRBJ1-2, reads ETGVTQSPTHLIKTRGQQVTLRCSSQSGHNTVSWYQQALGQGPQFIFQYYREEENGRGNFPPRFSGLQFPNYSSELNVNALELDDSALYLCASSLGREDFYTFGSGTRLTVV.